This T cell receptor beta chain emerged from a study of monozygotic twins with inflammatory bowel disease. This CDR3 region has 14 residues. Germline-derived CDR1 and CDR2 are SGHTA and FQGNSA. Eight separate reactions per sample yielded the cDNA. TCRdb re-called the 5' RACE reads and shows each CDR3 protein once, DNA omitted. The sample data list approximately 120,000 distinct CDR3 sequences. The rearrangement joins TRBV7-2 to TRBJ2-2. The specimen was blood. This sequence was found in a human donor with ulcerative colitis or Crohn's disease, or a healthy co-twin of an affected twin (not recorded which). This CDR3 reads CASSAHLITGELFF.